The sequence of this T cell receptor beta chain was determined in a study of control samples from healthy donors and cancer patients. Using immunoSEQ multiplex PCR, the repertoire was profiled, and TCRdb retains in-frame clones only, with some absent. The sample includes about 170,000 clones, 88% of them seen just once. Looked up from germline, CDR1 is SGHAT and CDR2 is FQNNGV. The V gene end was trimmed by 1 base and the J gene end by 3 bases; junction bases not matched to a gene: 5. This CDR3 spans 15 amino acids. The chain is built from TRBV11-2 and TRBJ2-7; 8 bases are a match to TRBD1. The receptor comes from a woman aged 25 to 39 in good health. Material: blood. CDR3 sequence reads: CASSLVPGGIYEQYF. The CDR3 DNA is TGTGCCAGCAGCTTAGTTCCAGGGGGCATCTACGAGCAGTACTTC. The whole variable domain, filled in from reference TRBV11-2 and TRBJ2-7, reads EAGVAQSPRYKIIEKRQSVAFWCNPISGHATLYWYQQILGQGPKLLIQFQNNGVVDDSQLPKDRFSAERLKGVDSTLKIQPAKLEDSAVYLCASSLVPGGIYEQYFGPGTRLTVT.